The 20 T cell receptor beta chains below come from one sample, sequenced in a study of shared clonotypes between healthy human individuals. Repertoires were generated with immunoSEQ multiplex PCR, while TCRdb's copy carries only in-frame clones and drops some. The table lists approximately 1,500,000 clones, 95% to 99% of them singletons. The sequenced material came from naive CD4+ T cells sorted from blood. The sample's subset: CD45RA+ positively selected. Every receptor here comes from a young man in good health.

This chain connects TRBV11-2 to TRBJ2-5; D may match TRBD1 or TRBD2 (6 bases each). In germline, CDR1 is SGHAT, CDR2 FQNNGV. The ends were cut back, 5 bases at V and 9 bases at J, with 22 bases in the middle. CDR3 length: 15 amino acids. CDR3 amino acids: CASSNRDGGSASQYF. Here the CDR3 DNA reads TGTGCCAGCAGCAATCGAGACGGGGGCAGTGCGTCCCAGTACTTC.

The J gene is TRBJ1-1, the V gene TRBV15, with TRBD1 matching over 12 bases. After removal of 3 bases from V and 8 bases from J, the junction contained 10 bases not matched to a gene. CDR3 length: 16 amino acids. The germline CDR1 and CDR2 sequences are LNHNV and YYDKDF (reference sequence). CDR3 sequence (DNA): TGTGCCACCAGCAGCACCGGGACAGGGGGCCCTAGGGAAGCTTTCTTT. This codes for CATSSTGTGGPREAFF.

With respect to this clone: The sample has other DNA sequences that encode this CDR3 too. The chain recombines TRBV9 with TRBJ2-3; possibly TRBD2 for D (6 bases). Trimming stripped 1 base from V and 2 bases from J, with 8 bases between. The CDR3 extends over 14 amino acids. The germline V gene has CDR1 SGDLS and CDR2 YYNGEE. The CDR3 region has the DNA TGTGCCAGCAGCGTACTAGCGCTCACAGATACGCAGTATTTT. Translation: CASSVLALTDTQYF.

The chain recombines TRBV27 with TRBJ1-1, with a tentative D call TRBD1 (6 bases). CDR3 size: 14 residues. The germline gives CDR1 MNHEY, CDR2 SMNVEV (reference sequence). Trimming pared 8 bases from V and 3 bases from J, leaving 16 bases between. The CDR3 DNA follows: TGTGCCAGCGGACCATCAGGGGCCCACACTGAAGCTTTCTTT. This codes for CASGPSGAHTEAFF.

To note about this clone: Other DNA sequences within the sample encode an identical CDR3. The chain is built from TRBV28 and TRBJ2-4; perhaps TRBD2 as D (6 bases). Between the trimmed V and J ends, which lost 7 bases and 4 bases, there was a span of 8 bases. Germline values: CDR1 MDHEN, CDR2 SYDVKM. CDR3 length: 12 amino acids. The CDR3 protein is CASTGGKNIQYF. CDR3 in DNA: TGTGCCAGCACAGGAGGGAAAAACATTCAGTACTTC.

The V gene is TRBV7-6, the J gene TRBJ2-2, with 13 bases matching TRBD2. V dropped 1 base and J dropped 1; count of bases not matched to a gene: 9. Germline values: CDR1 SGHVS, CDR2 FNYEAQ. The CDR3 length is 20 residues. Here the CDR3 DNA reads TGTGCCAGCAGCTTAGGCCGACTAGCGGGAGGTTTAGAGAACACCGGGGAGCTGTTTTTT. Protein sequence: CASSLGRLAGGLENTGELFF.

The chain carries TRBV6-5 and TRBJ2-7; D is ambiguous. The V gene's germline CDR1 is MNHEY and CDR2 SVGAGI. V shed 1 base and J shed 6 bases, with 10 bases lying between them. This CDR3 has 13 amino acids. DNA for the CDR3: TGTGCCAGCAGTTACTTGTTAGAAACCGAGCAGTACTTC. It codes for CASSYLLETEQYF.

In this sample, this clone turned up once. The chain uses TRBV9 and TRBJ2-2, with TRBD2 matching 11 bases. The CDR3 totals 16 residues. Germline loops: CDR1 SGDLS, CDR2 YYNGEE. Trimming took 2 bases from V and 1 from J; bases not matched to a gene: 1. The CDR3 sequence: CASSVTSGRNTGELFF. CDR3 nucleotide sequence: TGTGCCAGCAGCGTCACTAGCGGGAGGAACACCGGGGAGCTGTTTTTT. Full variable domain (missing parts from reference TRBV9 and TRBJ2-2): DSGVTQTPKHLITATGQRVTLRCSPRSGDLSVYWYQQSLDQGLQFLIQYYNGEERAKGNILERFSAQQFPDLHSELNLSSLELGDSALYFCASSVTSGRNTGELFFGEGSRLTVL.

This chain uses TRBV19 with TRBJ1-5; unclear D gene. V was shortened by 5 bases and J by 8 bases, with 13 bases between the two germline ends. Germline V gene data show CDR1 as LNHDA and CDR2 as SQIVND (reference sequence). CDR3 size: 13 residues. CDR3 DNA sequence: TGTGCCAGTAGTGTGGACCGCGGAGAGCCCCAGCATTTT. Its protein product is CASSVDRGEPQHF.

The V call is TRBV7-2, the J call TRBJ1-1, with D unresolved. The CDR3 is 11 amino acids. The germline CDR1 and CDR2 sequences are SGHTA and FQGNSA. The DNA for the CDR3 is TGTGTGTCTATGAAGAACACTGAAGCTTTCTTT. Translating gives CVSMKNTEAFF.

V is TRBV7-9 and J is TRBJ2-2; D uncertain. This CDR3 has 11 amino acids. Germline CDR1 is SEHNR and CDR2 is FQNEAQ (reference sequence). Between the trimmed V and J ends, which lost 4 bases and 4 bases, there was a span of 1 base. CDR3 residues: CASSSTGELFF. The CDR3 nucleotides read TGTGCCAGCAGCTCCACCGGGGAGCTGTTTTTT.

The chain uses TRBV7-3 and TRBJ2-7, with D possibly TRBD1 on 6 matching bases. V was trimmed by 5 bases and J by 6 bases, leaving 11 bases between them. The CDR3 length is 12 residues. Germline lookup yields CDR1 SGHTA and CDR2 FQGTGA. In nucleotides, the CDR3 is TGTGCCAGCAGCCTCGGGACATCCGAGCAGTACTTC. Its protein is CASSLGTSEQYF. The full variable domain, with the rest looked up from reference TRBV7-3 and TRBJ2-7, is GAGVSQTPSNKVTEKGKYVELRCDPISGHTALYWYRQSLGQGPEFLIYFQGTGAADDSGLPNDRFFAVRPEGSVSTLKIQRTERGDSAVYLCASSLGTSEQYFGPGTRLTVT.

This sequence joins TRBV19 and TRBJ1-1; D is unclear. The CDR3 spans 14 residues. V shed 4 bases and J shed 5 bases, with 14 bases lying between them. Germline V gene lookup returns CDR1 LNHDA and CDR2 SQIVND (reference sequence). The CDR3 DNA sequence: TGTGCCAGTAGTACCTCCCCTAGAGGGACTGAAGCTTTCTTT. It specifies CASSTSPRGTEAFF.

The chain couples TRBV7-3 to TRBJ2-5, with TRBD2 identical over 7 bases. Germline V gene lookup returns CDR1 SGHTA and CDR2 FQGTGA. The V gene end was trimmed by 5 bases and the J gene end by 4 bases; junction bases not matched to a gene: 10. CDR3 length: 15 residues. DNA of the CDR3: TGTGCCAGCAGCCGAGCGGGAAGCCCGGGAGAGACCCAGTACTTC. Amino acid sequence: CASSRAGSPGETQYF. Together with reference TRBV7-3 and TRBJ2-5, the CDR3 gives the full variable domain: GAGVSQTPSNKVTEKGKYVELRCDPISGHTALYWYRQSLGQGPEFLIYFQGTGAADDSGLPNDRFFAVRPEGSVSTLKIQRTERGDSAVYLCASSRAGSPGETQYFGPGTRLLVL.

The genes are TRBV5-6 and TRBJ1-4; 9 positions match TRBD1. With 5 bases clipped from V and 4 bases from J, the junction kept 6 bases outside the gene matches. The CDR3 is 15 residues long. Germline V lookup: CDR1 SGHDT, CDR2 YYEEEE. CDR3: CASSNPGQGNEKLFF. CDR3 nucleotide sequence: TGTGCCAGCAGTAACCCGGGACAGGGTAATGAAAAACTGTTTTTT. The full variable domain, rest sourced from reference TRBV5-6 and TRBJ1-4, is DAGVTQSPTHLIKTRGQQVTLRCSPKSGHDTVSWYQQALGQGPQFIFQYYEEEERQRGNFPDRFSGHQFPNYSSELNVNALLLGDSALYLCASSNPGQGNEKLFFGSGTQLSVL.

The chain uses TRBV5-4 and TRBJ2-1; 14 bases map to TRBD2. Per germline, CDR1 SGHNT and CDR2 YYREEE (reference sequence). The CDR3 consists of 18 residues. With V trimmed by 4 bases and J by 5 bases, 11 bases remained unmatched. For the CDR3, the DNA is TGTGCCAGCAGCATAGGACTAGCGGGAGGCGAACCAGACAATGAGCAGTTCTTC. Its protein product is CASSIGLAGGEPDNEQFF. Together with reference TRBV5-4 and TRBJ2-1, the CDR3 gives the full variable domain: ETGVTQSPTHLIKTRGQQVTLRCSSQSGHNTVSWYQQALGQGPQFIFQYYREEENGRGNFPPRFSGLQFPNYSSELNVNALELDDSALYLCASSIGLAGGEPDNEQFFGPGTRLTVL.

The CDR3 nucleotides read TGTGCCAGCAGTTTCCTAGCGGGCGATAGCTCCTACGAGCAGTACTTC. Its translation: CASSFLAGDSSYEQYF. The J gene is TRBJ2-5, the V gene TRBV6-5; TRBD2 matches 8 bases. The tail of the sequence fits TRBJ2-7 better, so the J call may be wrong. Per germline, CDR1 MNHEY and CDR2 SVGAGI. The CDR3 is 16 residues long.

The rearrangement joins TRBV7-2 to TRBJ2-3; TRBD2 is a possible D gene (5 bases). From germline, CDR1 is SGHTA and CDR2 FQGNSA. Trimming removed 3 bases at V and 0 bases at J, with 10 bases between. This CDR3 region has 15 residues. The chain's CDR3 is CASSFEPSSTDTQYF. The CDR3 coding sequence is TGTGCCAGCAGCTTCGAGCCTAGCAGCACAGATACGCAGTATTTT.

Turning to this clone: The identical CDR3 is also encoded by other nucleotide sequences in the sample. CDR3 DNA sequence: TGCAGCGTTGATCAGGGAACAGATACGCAGTATTTT. Its translation is CSVDQGTDTQYF. This chain joins TRBV29-1 and TRBJ2-3; D is possibly TRBD1 (5 bases). V was clipped by 3 bases and J by 3 bases, with 7 bases between them. This CDR3 has 12 residues. Germline V lookup: CDR1 SQVTM, CDR2 ANQGSEA.

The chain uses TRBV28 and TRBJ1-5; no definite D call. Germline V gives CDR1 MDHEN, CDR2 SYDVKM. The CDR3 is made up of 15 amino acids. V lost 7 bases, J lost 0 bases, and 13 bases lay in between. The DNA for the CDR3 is TGTGCCAGCACCACCCCTATCGTTAGCAATCAGCCCCAGCATTTT. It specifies CASTTPIVSNQPQHF.